One and the same sample provided the 30 T cell receptor beta chains below, sequenced in a study of identical twins. MiXCR was run by TCRdb on the 5' RACE reads, yielding one entry per CDR3 protein. The sample lists some 690,000 distinct CDR3 sequences; 21% were seen once. These same data were also listed under a study on T cells expressing NK-cell markers.

Sequencing was performed on PBMCs. The receptors were sampled from a woman aged 18 to 35 in good health.

This clonotype has ten or more counts. The V call is TRBV3-1, the J call TRBJ2-3; the D gene could be TRBD1 or TRBD2 (5 bases each). This CDR3 spans 14 amino acids. Germline CDR1 LGHDT, CDR2 YNNKEL (reference sequence). V dropped 1 base and J dropped 12 bases, with 17 bases sitting between them. CDR3 region: CASSQADRDLYQYF. In DNA form, the CDR3 reads TGTGCCAGCAGCCAAGCCGACCGGGACCTATACCAGTATTTT.

This chain links TRBV6-1 with TRBJ2-7, with a weak D call TRBD1 (6 bases). CDR1 is MNHNS and CDR2 is SASEGT in the germline V gene. The CDR3 runs 14 residues. V lost 5 bases, J lost 3 bases, and 14 bases lay in between. For the CDR3, the DNA is TGTGCCAGCAGTCCTAGCAGGGGCGACTACGAGCAGTACTTC. It is translated as CASSPSRGDYEQYF.

Details on this clonotype: A junction boundary mismatches the germline segment, possibly from a read error. This chain links TRBV9 with TRBJ2-5, with D hard to call. The CDR3 consists of 11 residues. Germline V CDR1 and CDR2: SGDLS, YYNGEE. CDR3: CAGSVSETQYF. DNA for the CDR3: TGTGCCGGCAGCGTATCAGAGACCCAGTACTTC.

The chain is built from TRBV5-1 and TRBJ2-7; TRBD1 aligns across 9 bases. The CDR3 has 16 residues. Germline CDR1 reads SGHRS; CDR2 reads YFSETQ. The ends lost 0 bases at V and 6 bases at J; junction bases unmatched: 10. The CDR3 here is CASSLAGQGTSGEQYF. CDR3 nucleotide sequence: TGCGCCAGCAGCTTGGCCGGACAGGGGACATCTGGCGAGCAGTACTTC. The whole variable domain, filled in from reference TRBV5-1 and TRBJ2-7, reads KAGVTQTPRYLIKTRGQQVTLSCSPISGHRSVSWYQQTPGQGLQFLFEYFSETQRNKGNFPGRFSGRQFSNSRSEMNVSTLELGDSALYLCASSLAGQGTSGEQYFGPGTRLTVT.

This clonotype turned up a few times. The V and J genes are TRBV12-3 or TRBV12-4 and TRBJ2-3; no clear D. The CDR3 totals 12 residues. V was cut by 5 bases and J by 5 bases, with 8 bases left in between. The CDR3 loop reads CASSPFIDTQYF. The CDR3 DNA reads TGTGCCAGCAGTCCCTTCATAGATACGCAGTATTTT.

The rearrangement links TRBV5-1 to TRBJ2-1; the match to TRBD2 covers 7 bases. CDR1 SGHRS and CDR2 YFSETQ come from the germline V gene. V was pared by 2 bases and J by 8 bases, with 7 bases of the junction left unmatched. The CDR3 is 14 residues long. CDR3 amino acids: CASSLEGREDEQFF. CDR3 nucleotide sequence: TGCGCCAGCAGCTTAGAAGGACGGGAGGATGAGCAGTTCTTC.

In its sample, this clonotype was seen a few times. The CDR3, as DNA: TGCAGTGCTAGTAATCTAGCGGGAGGGATGGGGGAGCAGTACTTC. Its protein is CSASNLAGGMGEQYF. V gene TRBV20-1 combines with J gene TRBJ2-7; 12 nucleotides align to TRBD2. Germline V lookup: CDR1 DFQATT, CDR2 SNEGSKA (reference sequence). CDR3 size: 15 residues. V dropped 3 bases and J dropped 7; count of bases not matched to a gene: 10.

J is TRBJ2-5 and V is TRBV3-1, with TRBD1 matching over 7 bases. V lost 4 bases and J lost 3; bases outside the gene matches: 8. This CDR3 is 15 amino acids long. Looked up from germline, CDR1 is LGHDT and CDR2 is YNNKEL (reference sequence). Written as DNA, the CDR3 is TGTGCCAGCAGCCTTCACTCAGGGACAGAAGAGACCCAGTACTTC. Its translation: CASSLHSGTEETQYF.

This clonotype was seen a handful of times. J is TRBJ1-5 and V is TRBV11-3; D may be TRBD1 (5 bases). V was pared by 5 bases and J by 1 base, with 24 bases between. The CDR3 extends over 19 amino acids. Germline values: CDR1 SGHNT, CDR2 YENEEA. CDR3 loop: CASSPWGRTGFVSNQPQHF. The CDR3 bases are TGTGCCAGCAGCCCTTGGGGGAGGACGGGTTTCGTCAGCAATCAGCCCCAGCATTTT.

The chain carries TRBV5-6 and TRBJ1-2, with D possibly matching TRBD1 (6 bases). CDR3 length equals 14 residues. Germline CDR1 is SGHDT and CDR2 is YYEEEE. V gave up 3 bases and J gave up 7 bases, with 16 bases separating them. The CDR3 is CASSSQGWSAGYTF. In nucleotides, the CDR3 is TGTGCCAGCAGCTCACAGGGTTGGTCGGCTGGCTACACCTTC.

The V and J genes are TRBV5-1 and TRBJ2-1, with unresolved D. The CDR3 runs to 16 residues. Trimming left V 0 bases short and J 5 bases short, with 15 bases between. Germline values: CDR1 SGHRS, CDR2 YFSETQ. The CDR3 bases are TGCGCCAGCAGCTTGGAAGCACAGAGAAATAACAATGAGCAGTTCTTC. It encodes CASSLEAQRNNNEQFF.

This clonotype was observed a few times. The CDR3 DNA follows: TGTGCCAGCTCACCATACCTAACAGGGGGCCTGGGCGAGCAGTACTTC. Encoded protein: CASSPYLTGGLGEQYF. The chain links TRBV18 to TRBJ2-7; 9 nucleotides align to TRBD1. The junction had 11 bases not matched to a gene; V was cut back by 2 bases and J by 6 bases. This CDR3 region has 16 residues. Germline V gives CDR1 KGHSH, CDR2 LQKENI.

The V gene is TRBV6-2 or TRBV6-3, the J gene TRBJ2-2; D not certain. The ends were cut back, 7 bases at V and 1 base at J, with 10 bases in the middle. The V gene's germline CDR1 is MNHEY and CDR2 SVGEGT. The CDR3 loop spans 14 amino acids. The CDR3 reads CASNPLWNTGELFF. The DNA of the CDR3 is TGTGCCAGCAACCCACTGTGGAACACCGGGGAGCTGTTTTTT.

This clonotype was counted at least ten times. The J gene is TRBJ2-1, the V gene TRBV29-1; D remains ambiguous. Germline values: CDR1 SQVTM, CDR2 ANQGSEA. This CDR3 comprises 12 residues. The chain's CDR3 is CSSTGSYNEQFF. DNA for the CDR3: TGCAGTTCTACTGGCTCCTACAATGAGCAGTTCTTC.

J is TRBJ2-3 and V is TRBV25-1, with TRBD1 as a possible D gene (5 bases). The CDR3 sequence is 14 residues long. CDR1 and CDR2 (germline): MGHDK, SYGVNS. Deletions cut 3 bases from V and 3 bases from J, with 10 bases between. The CDR3 DNA reads TGTGCCAGCAGTGAGGTCAGGGCTACAGATACGCAGTATTTT. It specifies CASSEVRATDTQYF.

This clonotype was seen more than once but under ten times. In DNA, the CDR3 is TGCAGTGCTTTCGAGGGAGGGCGGGGGGTTTACAATGAGCAGTTCTTC. Translation: CSAFEGGRGVYNEQFF. The chain employs TRBV20-1 and TRBJ2-1; 8 nucleotides align to TRBD2. Trimming removed 5 bases from V and 4 bases from J; junction bases left unmatched: 13. Germline-derived CDR1 and CDR2 are DFQATT and SNEGSKA (reference sequence). The CDR3 loop spans 16 amino acids.

The rearrangement links TRBV12-3 or TRBV12-4 to TRBJ2-1; 8 positions match TRBD1. Trimming took 1 base from V and 4 from J; bases not matched to a gene: 6. The CDR3 totals 16 residues. The DNA for the CDR3 is TGTGCCAGCAGTTTAGGTATCAGGGGGCTGTACAATGAGCAGTTCTTC. Translating it yields CASSLGIRGLYNEQFF.

The chain combines TRBV20-1 with TRBJ2-3, with 9 bases fitting TRBD2. This CDR3 has 15 amino acids. With V trimmed by 6 bases and J by 2 bases, 9 bases remained unmatched. Per germline, CDR1 DFQATT and CDR2 SNEGSKA (reference sequence). CDR3 coding DNA: TGCAGTGCCAGTCGACTAGCGGACTTCACAGATACGCAGTATTTT. Amino acid sequence: CSASRLADFTDTQYF.

This chain links TRBV30 with TRBJ2-7, with 8 bases identical to TRBD2. Trimming took 1 base from V and 3 from J; bases not matched to a gene: 8. Germline loops: CDR1 GTSNPN, CDR2 SVGIG (reference sequence). The CDR3 spans 15 residues. This CDR3 reads CAWSALGAGGYEQYF. The CDR3 nucleotides are TGTGCCTGGAGTGCTCTCGGGGCGGGGGGCTACGAGCAGTACTTC.

This clonotype was picked up a small number of times. The chain is built from TRBV20-1 and TRBJ1-1; no clear D gene. CDR1 is DFQATT and CDR2 is SNEGSKA in the germline V gene (reference sequence). V lost 3 bases, J lost 2 bases, and 7 bases lay in between. CDR3 length: 12 amino acids. CDR3 loop: CSASIPNTEAFF. The DNA for the CDR3 is TGCAGTGCTAGCATCCCAAACACTGAAGCTTTCTTT.

The table lists this clonotype with many counts. The chain carries TRBV9 and TRBJ2-5, with D perhaps being TRBD1 or TRBD2 (5 bases each). Germline V CDR1 and CDR2: SGDLS, YYNGEE. Between the trimmed V and J ends, which lost 0 bases and 5 bases, there was a span of 8 bases. CDR3 length equals 13 residues. The CDR3 coding sequence is TGTGCCAGCAGCGTAGCGGGACGGGAGACCCAGTACTTC. Translated: CASSVAGRETQYF.

This clonotype has more than one count but fewer than ten. This sequence joins TRBV20-1 and TRBJ2-1; D unresolved. Germline V CDR1 and CDR2: DFQATT, SNEGSKA (reference sequence). The CDR3 totals 13 residues. V lost 6 bases, J lost 5 bases, and 14 bases lay in between. The CDR3 reads CSAPKWTDNEQFF. The CDR3 nucleotides read TGCAGTGCGCCCAAGTGGACCGACAATGAGCAGTTCTTC.

CDR3 residues: CASSLEQGASYEQYF. CDR3 nucleotides: TGTGCCAGCAGCTTGGAACAGGGGGCCTCCTACGAGCAGTACTTC. J is TRBJ2-7 and V is TRBV5-4; 9 bases are a match to TRBD1. J lost 0 bases, V lost 0 bases, and 1 base had no gene match. CDR1 SGHNT and CDR2 YYREEE come from the germline V gene (reference sequence). The CDR3 covers 15 residues.

The CDR3 coding sequence is TGTGCCAGCGGTCGGACGGGGAACACTGAAGCTTTCTTT. Protein product: CASGRTGNTEAFF. V gene TRBV25-1 combines with J gene TRBJ1-1; D is unclear. V was trimmed by 8 bases and J by 1 base, leaving 11 bases between them. This CDR3 is built from 13 residues. CDR1 MGHDK and CDR2 SYGVNS come from the germline V gene. Looking up the rest from reference TRBV25-1 and TRBJ1-1 gives the full variable domain: EADIYQTPRYLVIGTGKKITLECSQTMGHDKMYWYQQDPGMELHLIHYSYGVNSTEKGDLSSESTVSRIRTEHFPLTLESARPSHTSQYLCASGRTGNTEAFFGQGTRLTVV.

This clonotype showed up many times. For the CDR3, the DNA is TGTGCCAGCAGAGAACGAAACACCATATATTTT. Its translation is CASRERNTIYF. V gene TRBV27 combines with J gene TRBJ1-3; D not resolved. The CDR3 is made up of 11 amino acids. Deletions cut 6 bases from V and 5 bases from J, with 5 bases between. CDR1 and CDR2 (germline): MNHEY, SMNVEV (reference sequence).

The chain's CDR3 is CSARDAPAVGRQYF. In DNA form, the CDR3 reads TGCAGTGCTAGAGATGCCCCTGCGGTGGGAAGGCAGTATTTT. The genes are TRBV20-1 and TRBJ2-3, with D uncertain. V dropped 0 bases and J dropped 11 bases, with 18 bases sitting between them. The CDR3 contains 14 residues. Germline V lookup: CDR1 DFQATT, CDR2 SNEGSKA (reference sequence).

This chain links TRBV10-3 with TRBJ2-1, with 11 bases lining up with TRBD2. This CDR3 region has 13 residues. Germline V gene sequence: CDR1 ENHRY, CDR2 SYGVKD. Unmatched junction bases numbered 5, after V lost 10 bases and J lost 6 bases. CDR3 coding DNA: TGTGCCACCCTAGCGGGAGGTGTCAATGAGCAGTTCTTC. Its translation is CATLAGGVNEQFF.

CDR3 sequence: CASRNLAPTGELFF. Here the CDR3 DNA reads TGTGCCAGCAGAAACCTAGCGCCCACCGGGGAGCTGTTTTTT. The rearrangement uses TRBV12-3 or TRBV12-4 and TRBJ2-2, with TRBD2 as a possible D gene (6 bases). The CDR3 totals 14 residues. Trimming shortened V by 6 bases and J by 4 bases, and 12 bases separated the two germline ends.

V is TRBV3-1 and J is TRBJ1-1; D remains ambiguous. This CDR3 is built from 15 residues. The germline V gene encodes CDR1 LGHDT and CDR2 YNNKEL (reference sequence). V gave up 4 bases and J gave up 3 bases, with 15 bases separating them. This chain's CDR3 is CASSLDLTDHTEAFF. The CDR3 DNA reads TGTGCCAGCAGCCTGGACCTGACGGATCACACTGAAGCTTTCTTT.

This clonotype was picked up a small number of times. V usage is TRBV5-1 and J usage is TRBJ2-5; perhaps TRBD2 as D (6 bases). Trimming left V 2 bases short and J 5 bases short, with 16 bases between. Germline V gives CDR1 SGHRS, CDR2 YFSETQ. This CDR3 spans 15 amino acids. This CDR3 reads CASSFNVLLAETQYF. CDR3 in DNA: TGCGCCAGCAGCTTTAACGTATTGCTAGCGGAGACCCAGTACTTC.